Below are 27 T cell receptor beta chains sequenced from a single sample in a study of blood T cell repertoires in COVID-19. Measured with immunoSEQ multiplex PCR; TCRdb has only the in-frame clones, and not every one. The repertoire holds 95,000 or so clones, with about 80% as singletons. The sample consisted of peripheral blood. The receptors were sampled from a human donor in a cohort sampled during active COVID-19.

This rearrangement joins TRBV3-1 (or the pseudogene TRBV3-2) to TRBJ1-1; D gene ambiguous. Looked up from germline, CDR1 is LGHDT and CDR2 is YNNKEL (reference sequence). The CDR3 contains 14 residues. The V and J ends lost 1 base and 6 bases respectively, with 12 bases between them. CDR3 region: CASSQGTVLPEAFF. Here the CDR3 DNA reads TGTGCCAGCAGCCAAGGAACAGTGCTCCCTGAAGCTTTCTTT.

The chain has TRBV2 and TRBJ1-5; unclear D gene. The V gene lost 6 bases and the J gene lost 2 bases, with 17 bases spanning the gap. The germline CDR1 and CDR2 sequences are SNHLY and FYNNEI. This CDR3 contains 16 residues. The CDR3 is CASSGPGRGRNQPQHF. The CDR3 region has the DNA TGTGCCAGCAGCGGCCCAGGCCGTGGGCGCAATCAGCCCCAGCATTTT.

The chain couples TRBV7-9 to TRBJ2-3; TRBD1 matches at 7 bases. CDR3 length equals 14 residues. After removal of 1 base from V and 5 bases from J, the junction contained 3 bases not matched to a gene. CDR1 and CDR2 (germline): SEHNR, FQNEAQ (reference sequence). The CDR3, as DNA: TGTGCCAGCAGCTTAGAGGGGGCTGGAGATACGCAGTATTTT. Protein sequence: CASSLEGAGDTQYF.

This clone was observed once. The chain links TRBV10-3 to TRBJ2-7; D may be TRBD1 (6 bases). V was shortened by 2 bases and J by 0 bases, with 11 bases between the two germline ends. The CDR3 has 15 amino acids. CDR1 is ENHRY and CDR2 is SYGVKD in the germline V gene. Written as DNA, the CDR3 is TGTGCCATCAGTGAGGAAGGGACAAACTCCTACGAGCAGTACTTC. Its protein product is CAISEEGTNSYEQYF.

Written as DNA, the CDR3 is TGTGCCAGCAGTGGCGTCCTTACAGGGGCAGAGACCCAGTACTTC. As protein: CASSGVLTGAETQYF. The rearrangement joins TRBV6-2 or TRBV6-3 to TRBJ2-5; 7 bases line up with TRBD1. Germline loops: CDR1 MNHEY, CDR2 SVGEGT. This CDR3 has 15 residues. Losses at the gene ends were 5 bases for V and 4 bases for J; bases not matched to a gene: 10.

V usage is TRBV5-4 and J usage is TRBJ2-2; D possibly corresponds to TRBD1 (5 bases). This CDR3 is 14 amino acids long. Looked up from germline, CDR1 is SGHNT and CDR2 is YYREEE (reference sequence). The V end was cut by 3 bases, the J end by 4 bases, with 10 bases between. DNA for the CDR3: TGTGCCAGCAGCTCACGACAGAGCACCGGGGAGCTGTTTTTT. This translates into CASSSRQSTGELFF.

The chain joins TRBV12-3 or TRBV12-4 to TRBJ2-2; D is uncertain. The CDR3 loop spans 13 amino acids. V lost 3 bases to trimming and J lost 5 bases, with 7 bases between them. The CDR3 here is CASSFGGTGELFF. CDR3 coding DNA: TGTGCCAGCAGTTTTGGCGGAACCGGGGAGCTGTTTTTT.

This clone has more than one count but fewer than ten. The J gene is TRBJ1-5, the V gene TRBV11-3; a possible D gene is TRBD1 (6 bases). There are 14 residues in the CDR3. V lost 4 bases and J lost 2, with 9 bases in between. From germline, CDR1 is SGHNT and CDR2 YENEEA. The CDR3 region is CASSYRQGNQPQHF. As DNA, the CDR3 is TGTGCCAGCAGCTACCGACAGGGCAATCAGCCCCAGCATTTT.

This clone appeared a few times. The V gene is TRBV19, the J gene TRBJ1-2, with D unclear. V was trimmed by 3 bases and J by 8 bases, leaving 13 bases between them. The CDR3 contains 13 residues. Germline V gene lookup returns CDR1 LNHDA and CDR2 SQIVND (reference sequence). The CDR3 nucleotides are TGTGCCAGTAGTATGACCCCCAGGTCAGGCTACACCTTC. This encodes CASSMTPRSGYTF.

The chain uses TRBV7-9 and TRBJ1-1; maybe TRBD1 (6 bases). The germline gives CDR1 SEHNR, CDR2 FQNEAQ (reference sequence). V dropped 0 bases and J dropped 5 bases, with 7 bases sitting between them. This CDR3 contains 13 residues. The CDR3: CASSLATGTEAFF. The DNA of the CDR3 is TGTGCCAGCAGCTTAGCAACAGGGACTGAAGCTTTCTTT.

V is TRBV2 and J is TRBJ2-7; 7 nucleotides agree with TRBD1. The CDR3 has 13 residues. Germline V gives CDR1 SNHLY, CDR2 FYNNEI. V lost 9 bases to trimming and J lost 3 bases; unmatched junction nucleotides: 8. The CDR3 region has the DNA TGTGCCAGTCAAGGGACAGTGGTCTACGAGCAGTACTTC. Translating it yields CASQGTVVYEQYF.

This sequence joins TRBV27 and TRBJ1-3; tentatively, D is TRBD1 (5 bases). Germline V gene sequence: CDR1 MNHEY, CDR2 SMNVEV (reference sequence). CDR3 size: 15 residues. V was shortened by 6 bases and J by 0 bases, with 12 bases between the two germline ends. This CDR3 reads CASSPADISGNTIYF. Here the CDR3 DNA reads TGTGCCAGCAGCCCGGCGGACATCTCTGGAAACACCATATATTTT.

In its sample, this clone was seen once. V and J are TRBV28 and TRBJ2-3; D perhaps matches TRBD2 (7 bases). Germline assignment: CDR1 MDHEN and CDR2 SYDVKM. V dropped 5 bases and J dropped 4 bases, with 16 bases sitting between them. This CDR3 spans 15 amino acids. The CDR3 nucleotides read TGTGCCAGCAGTCTTGGGGGGGCCCCGCCAGATACGCAGTATTTT. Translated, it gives CASSLGGAPPDTQYF.

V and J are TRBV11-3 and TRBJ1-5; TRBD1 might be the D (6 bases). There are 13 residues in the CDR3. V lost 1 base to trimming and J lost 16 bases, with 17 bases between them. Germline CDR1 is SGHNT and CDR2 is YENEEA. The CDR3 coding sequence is TGTGCCAGCAGCTTAGCCTCAGGGGCTCGGGTTCATTTT. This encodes CASSLASGARVHF.

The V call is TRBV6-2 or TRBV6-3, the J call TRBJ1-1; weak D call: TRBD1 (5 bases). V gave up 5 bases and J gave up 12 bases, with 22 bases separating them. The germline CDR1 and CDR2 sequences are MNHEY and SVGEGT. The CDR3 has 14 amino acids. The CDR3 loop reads CASSVNLDRINSFF. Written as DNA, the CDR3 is TGTGCCAGCAGTGTTAACCTAGACAGAATAAACTCTTTCTTT.

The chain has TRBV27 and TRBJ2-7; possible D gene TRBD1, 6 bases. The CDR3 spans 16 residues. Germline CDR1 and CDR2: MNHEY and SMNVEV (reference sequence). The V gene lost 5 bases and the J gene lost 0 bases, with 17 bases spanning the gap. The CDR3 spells CASSPRTVQASYEQYF. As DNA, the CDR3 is TGTGCCAGCAGTCCCCGGACAGTCCAGGCCTCCTACGAGCAGTACTTC.

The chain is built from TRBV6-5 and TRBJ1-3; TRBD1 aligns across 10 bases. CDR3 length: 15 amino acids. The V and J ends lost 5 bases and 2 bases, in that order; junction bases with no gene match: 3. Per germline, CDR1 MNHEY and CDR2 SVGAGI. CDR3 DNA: TGTGCCAGCAGTAGTGACAGGGGGCCTGGAAACACCATATATTTT. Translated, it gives CASSSDRGPGNTIYF.

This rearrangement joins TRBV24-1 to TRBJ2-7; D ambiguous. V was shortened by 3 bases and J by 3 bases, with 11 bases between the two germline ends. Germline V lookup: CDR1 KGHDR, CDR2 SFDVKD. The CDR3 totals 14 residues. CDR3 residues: CATSDGIAGYEQYF. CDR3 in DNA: TGTGCCACCAGTGATGGCATAGCTGGCTACGAGCAGTACTTC.

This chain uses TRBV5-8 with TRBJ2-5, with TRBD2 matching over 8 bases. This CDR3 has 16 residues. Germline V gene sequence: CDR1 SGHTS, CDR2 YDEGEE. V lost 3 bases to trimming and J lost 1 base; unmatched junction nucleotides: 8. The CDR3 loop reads CASSSALGLAQETQYF. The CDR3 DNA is TGTGCCAGCAGCTCGGCCCTCGGACTAGCCCAAGAGACCCAGTACTTC. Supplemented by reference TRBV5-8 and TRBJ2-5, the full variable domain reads EAGVTQSPTHLIKTRGQQATLRCSPISGHTSVYWYQQALGLGLQFLLWYDEGEERNRGNFPPRFSGRQFPNYSSELNVNALELEDSALYLCASSSALGLAQETQYFGPGTRLLVL.

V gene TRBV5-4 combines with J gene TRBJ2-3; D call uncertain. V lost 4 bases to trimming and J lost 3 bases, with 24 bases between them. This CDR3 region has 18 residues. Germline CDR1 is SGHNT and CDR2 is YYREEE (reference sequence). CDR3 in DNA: TGTGCCAGCAGCAGTATGTTGCTAGTGACGGAACTTACAGATACGCAGTATTTT. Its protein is CASSSMLLVTELTDTQYF.

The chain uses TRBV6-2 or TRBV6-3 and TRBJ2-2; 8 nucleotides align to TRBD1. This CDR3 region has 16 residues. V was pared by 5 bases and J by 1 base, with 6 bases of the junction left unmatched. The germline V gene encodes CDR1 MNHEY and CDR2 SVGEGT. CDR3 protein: CASSKTGTGNTGELFF. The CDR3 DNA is TGTGCCAGCAGTAAAACCGGGACAGGGAACACCGGGGAGCTGTTTTTT.

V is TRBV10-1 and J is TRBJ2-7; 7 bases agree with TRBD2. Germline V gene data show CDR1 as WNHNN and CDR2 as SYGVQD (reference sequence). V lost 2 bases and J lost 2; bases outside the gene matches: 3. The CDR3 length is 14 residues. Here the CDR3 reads CASSEASGPYEQYF. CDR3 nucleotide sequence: TGCGCCAGCAGTGAGGCTAGCGGTCCCTACGAGCAGTACTTC.

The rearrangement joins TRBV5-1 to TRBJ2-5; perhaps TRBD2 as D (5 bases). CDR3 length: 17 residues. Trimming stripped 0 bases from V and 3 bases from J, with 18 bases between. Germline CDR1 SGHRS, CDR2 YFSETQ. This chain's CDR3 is CASSLVAASGGEETQYF. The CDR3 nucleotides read TGCGCCAGCAGCTTGGTAGCAGCGTCAGGAGGTGAAGAGACCCAGTACTTC.

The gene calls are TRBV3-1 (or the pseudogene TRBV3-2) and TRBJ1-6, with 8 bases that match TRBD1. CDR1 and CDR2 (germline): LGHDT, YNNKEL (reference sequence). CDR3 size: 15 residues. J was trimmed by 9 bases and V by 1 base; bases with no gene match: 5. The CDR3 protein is CASSQAGTGGSPLHF. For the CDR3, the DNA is TGTGCCAGCAGCCAAGCCGGGACAGGCGGTTCACCCCTCCACTTT.

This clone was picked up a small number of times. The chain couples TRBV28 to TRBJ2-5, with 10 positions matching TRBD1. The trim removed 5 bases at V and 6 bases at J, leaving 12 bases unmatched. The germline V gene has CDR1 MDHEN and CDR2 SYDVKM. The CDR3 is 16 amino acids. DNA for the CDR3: TGTGCCAGCAGTGTGGACAGGGGGTTGTCGTCGAAGACCCAGTACTTC. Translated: CASSVDRGLSSKTQYF.

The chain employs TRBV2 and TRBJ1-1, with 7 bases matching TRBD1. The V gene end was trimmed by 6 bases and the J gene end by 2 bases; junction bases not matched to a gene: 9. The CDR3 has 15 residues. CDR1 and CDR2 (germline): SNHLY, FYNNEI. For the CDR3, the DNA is TGTGCCAGCAGAAGGGGGACAGAACAAAACACTGAAGCTTTCTTT. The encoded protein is CASRRGTEQNTEAFF.

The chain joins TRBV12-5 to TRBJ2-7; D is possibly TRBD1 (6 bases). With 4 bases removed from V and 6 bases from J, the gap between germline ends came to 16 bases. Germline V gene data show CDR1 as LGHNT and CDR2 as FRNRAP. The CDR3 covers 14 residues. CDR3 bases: TGTGCTAGTGGTTCGGGACACCCCACTACCGAGCAGTACTTC. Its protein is CASGSGHPTTEQYF.